This T cell receptor (beta chain) was obtained from a study of shared clonotypes between healthy human individuals. Overall study findings and caveats: Shared clonotypes: roughly 5% naive CD4, under 4% naive CD8, 2% to 2.5% memory CD4, 0.4% to 0.45% memory CD8. Memory subsets had estimated richness that was generally smaller than that of naive subsets.

Worth noting for this clone: The antigen is unknown.

Germline V lookup: CDR1 MDHEN, CDR2 SYDVKM. V shed 5 bases, J shed 8 bases, and the junction held 14 bases outside the gene matches. This CDR3 comprises 16 residues. Data came from immunoSEQ multiplex PCR; TCRdb stores just in-frame clones and leaves some out. Among about 2 million clones listed, approximately 95% were seen once. Every donor, a Caucasian adult, lived in Nashville, Tennessee. Sequencing was carried out using naive CD4+ T cells sorted from blood. Subset noted: CD45RA+ positively selected. The source of this sequence is a man younger than 35 in good health. The gene calls are TRBV28 and TRBJ1-4, with TRBD1 identical over 7 bases. The CDR3 loop is CASSQDNRGLREKLFF. The CDR3 DNA reads TGTGCCAGCAGTCAGGATAACAGGGGATTGAGAGAAAAACTGTTTTTT.